This T cell receptor beta chain was profiled in a study of shared clonotypes between healthy human individuals. The data were produced by immunoSEQ multiplex PCR, yet TCRdb's version contains in-frame clones alone and is incomplete. This sample has hundreds of thousands of clones, with about 95% found just once. Notes on the study in general: In several donors, around 5% of naive CD4 clonotypes appeared in common. Clonotype sharing among donors likely depends on sequencing depth.

This CDR3 is 18 amino acids long. Germline lookup yields CDR1 SGHVS and CDR2 FQNEAQ. After removal of 6 bases from V and 4 bases from J, the junction contained 15 bases not matched to a gene. CD8 cells regarded as naive lacked CD45RO, were positively chosen for CCR7, and omitted terminally differentiated effector memory CD45RA+ cells. As for this clone: What it recognizes is unknown.

Specimen: naive CD8+ T cells sorted from blood. The source of this sequence is a woman in her twenties or thirties in good health. This chain connects TRBV7-8 to TRBJ1-3, with 10 nucleotides matching TRBD1. CDR3 nucleotide sequence: TGTGCCAGCAGTGCAGACGACAGGGGGCCTTCTGCGGGAAACACCATATATTTT. The encoded protein is CASSADDRGPSAGNTIYF.